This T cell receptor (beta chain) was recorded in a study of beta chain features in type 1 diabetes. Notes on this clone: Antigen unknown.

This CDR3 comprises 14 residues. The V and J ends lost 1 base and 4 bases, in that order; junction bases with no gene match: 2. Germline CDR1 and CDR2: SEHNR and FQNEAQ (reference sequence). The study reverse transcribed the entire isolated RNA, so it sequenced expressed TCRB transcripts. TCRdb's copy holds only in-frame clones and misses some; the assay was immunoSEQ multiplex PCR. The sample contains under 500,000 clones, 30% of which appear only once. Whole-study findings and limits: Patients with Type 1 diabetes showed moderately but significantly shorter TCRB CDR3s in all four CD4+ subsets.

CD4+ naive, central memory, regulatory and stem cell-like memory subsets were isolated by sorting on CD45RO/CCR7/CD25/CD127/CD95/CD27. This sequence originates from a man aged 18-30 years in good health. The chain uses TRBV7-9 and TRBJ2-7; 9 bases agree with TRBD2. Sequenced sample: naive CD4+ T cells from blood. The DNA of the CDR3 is TGTGCCAGCAGCTTAGGGACTAGCGTATACGAGCAGTACTTC. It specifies CASSLGTSVYEQYF.